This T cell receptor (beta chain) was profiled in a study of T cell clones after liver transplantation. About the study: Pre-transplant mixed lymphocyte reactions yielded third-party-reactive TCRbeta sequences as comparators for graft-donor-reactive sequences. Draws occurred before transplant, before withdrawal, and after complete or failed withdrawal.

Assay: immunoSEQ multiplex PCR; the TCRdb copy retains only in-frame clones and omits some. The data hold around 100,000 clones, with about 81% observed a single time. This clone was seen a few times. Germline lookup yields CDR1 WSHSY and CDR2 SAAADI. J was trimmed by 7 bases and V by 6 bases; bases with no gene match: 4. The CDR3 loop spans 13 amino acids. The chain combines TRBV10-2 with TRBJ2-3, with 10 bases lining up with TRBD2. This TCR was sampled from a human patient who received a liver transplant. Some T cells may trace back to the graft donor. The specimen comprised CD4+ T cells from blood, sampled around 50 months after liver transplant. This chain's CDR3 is CASRSGGVYTQYF. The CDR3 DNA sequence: TGCGCCAGCAGGAGCGGGGGGGTGTATACGCAGTATTTT.